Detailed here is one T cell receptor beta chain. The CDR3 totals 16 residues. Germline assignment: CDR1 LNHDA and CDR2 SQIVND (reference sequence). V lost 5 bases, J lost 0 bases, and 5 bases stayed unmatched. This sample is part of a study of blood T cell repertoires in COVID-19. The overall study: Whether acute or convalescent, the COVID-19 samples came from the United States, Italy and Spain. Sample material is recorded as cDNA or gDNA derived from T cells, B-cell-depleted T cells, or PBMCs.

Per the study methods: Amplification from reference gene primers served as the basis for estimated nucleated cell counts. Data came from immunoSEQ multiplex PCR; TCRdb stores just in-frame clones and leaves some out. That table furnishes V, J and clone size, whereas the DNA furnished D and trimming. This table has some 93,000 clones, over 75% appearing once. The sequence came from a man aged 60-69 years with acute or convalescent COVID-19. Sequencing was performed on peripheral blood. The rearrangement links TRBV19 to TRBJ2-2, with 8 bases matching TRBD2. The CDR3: CASSGAGGTNTGELFF. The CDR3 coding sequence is TGTGCCAGTAGTGGGGCGGGAGGCACGAACACCGGGGAGCTGTTTTTT.